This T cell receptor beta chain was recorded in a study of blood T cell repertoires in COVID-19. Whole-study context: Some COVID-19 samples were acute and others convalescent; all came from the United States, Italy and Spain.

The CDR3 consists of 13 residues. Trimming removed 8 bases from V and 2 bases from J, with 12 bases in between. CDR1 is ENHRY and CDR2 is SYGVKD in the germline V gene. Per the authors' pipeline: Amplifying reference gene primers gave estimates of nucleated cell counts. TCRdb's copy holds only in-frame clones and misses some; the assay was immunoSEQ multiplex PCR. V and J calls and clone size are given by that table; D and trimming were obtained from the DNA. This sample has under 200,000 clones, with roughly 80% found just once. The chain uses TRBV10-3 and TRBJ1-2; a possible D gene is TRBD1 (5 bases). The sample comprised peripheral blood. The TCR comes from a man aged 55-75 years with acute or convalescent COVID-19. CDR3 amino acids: CAIPRGENYGYTF. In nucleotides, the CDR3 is TGTGCCATCCCGCGGGGGGAAAACTATGGCTACACCTTC.